These T cell receptor beta chains were read from a single sample in a study of Graves' ophthalmopathy and Graves' hyperthyroidism. TCRdb used MiXCR to reprocess the multiplex PCR reads, holding one entry per CDR3 protein. This sample carries 200,000 to 250,000 distinct CDR3 sequences, about 32% of them seen once, and the ten largest clones take approximately 8.6%. The sample consisted of peripheral blood. The origin of the receptors is a man in his fifties with Graves' ophthalmopathy. The CDR3 runs from the conserved cysteine through the conserved F or W. D genes are given only for firm matches. Not all rows give a size; the values are once, few, many and, for expanded clones, a class.

TRBV6-1	.	.	TRBJ2-7	TGTGCCAGCAGTCCTCACAGGGATAAGCAGTACTTC	CASSPHRDKQYF
TRBV7-8	.	many	TRBJ2-5	TGTGCCAGCAGCTTAGGATCGCTTATCCCACAAGAGACCCAGTACTTC	CASSLGSLIPQETQYF
TRBV5-5	.	many	TRBJ1-5	TGTGCCAGCAGCCCGACAGTCCTCGGAAATCAGCCCCAGCATTTT	CASSPTVLGNQPQHF
TRBV27	.	.	TRBJ2-7	TGTGCCAGCAGTTTACGGTGGTCGCCCACGGGATACGAGCAGTACTTC	CASSLRWSPTGYEQYF
TRBV11-1	.	.	TRBJ2-5	TGTGCCAGCAGCTTGCAGGAAATGGGGGAGACCCAGTACTTC	CASSLQEMGETQYF
TRBV12-3/TRBV12-4	.	many	TRBJ1-1	TGTGCCAGCAGTTTAGGCATCTACACTGATGCTTTCTTT	CASSLGIYTDAFF
TRBV20-1	.	.	TRBJ1-5	TGCAGTGCTTCCAGTGTGGGGAGGAAGAATCAGCCCCAGCATTTT	CSASSVGRKNQPQHF
TRBV6-1	.	many	TRBJ1-6	TGTGCCAGCAGTGTGATGGGGCCCCATAATTCACCCCTCCACTTT	CASSVMGPHNSPLHF
TRBV28	.	many	TRBJ2-2	TGTGCCAGCAGTTTTTCTGCAGGGTACACCGGGGAGCTGTTTTTT	CASSFSAGYTGELFF
TRBV6-5	TRBD1	many	TRBJ1-1	TGTGCCAGCAGTCCGGGACAGTGGAACACTGAAGCTTTCTTT	CASSPGQWNTEAFF
TRBV6-5	.	.	TRBJ1-5	TGTGCCAGCAGTTACAAGTTCGAAGAGGGGAGCAATCAGCCCCAGCATTTT	CASSYKFEEGSNQPQHF
TRBV12-3/TRBV12-4	.	many	TRBJ1-5	TGTGCCAGTCGAGAAACCGGGACGGAGTTTCAGCCCCAGCATTTT	CASRETGTEFQPQHF
TRBV7-2	.	many	TRBJ2-5	TGTGCCAGCACCCCAGGCGGAAAGGCCCAAGAGACCCAGTACTTC	CASTPGGKAQETQYF
TRBV2	.	.	TRBJ2-7	TGTGCCAGCAGTGAAAGACTGGGCAGTTACGAGCAGTACTTC	CASSERLGSYEQYF
TRBV7-9	.	many	TRBJ2-7	TGTGCCAGCAGCCTACAGGAGATCAACGAGCAGTACTTC	CASSLQEINEQYF